This TCR beta chain stems from a study of T cells after yellow fever vaccination (dated by TCRdb to the late 2010s). As for the study more broadly: The SMART-Seq v4 Ultra Low Input RNA kit was used to prepare libraries from fractions with low cell numbers. Bulk TCR alpha and beta repertoires were sequenced longitudinally to track T-cell clones before and after primary and booster YFV17D yellow fever vaccination. Two healthy male donors, one aged 18 to 30 and one aged 30 to 39 years, were included in the cohort. Bulk PBMC replicates and cell subsets were isolated from blood drawn at multiple timepoints before and after both primary and secondary immunization.

Overall study results and their limits: Compared with the primary T-cell response, the secondary T-cell response was faster but weaker, reaching its peak on day 5 rather than on day 15. Because the study included only two donors, the extent to which the findings can be generalized is limited. Computational filtering was required because FACS-sorted repertoires could contain abundant contaminating clonotypes from the bulk population. A small fraction of clonotypes showed up in both the CD4 and CD8 compartments, probably as a result of convergent recombination. After the booster, most of the clones that had expanded following primary vaccination were detected again (roughly 97% of CD4 and around nine tenths of CD8), which suggests that memory was broadly maintained.

Synthesis of TCR cDNA relied on 5'RACE template switching, a step that introduced a universal primer site along with unique molecular identifiers. cDNA synthesis was primed from both the TCR alpha and TCR beta constant segments. Library amplification used two PCR steps, and the second PCR step added sample barcodes and sequencing adapters. Sequencing of libraries was done on Illumina HiSeq 2500 (2x100 bp) or NovaSeq (2x150 bp). The original methods were these. Reads were demultiplexed and collapsed into UMI consensus sequences with MIGEC, and V(D)J alignment was performed with MiXCR. Clonotypes responding to the vaccine were identified with edgeR on replicate PBMC samples, with the criteria of FDR below 0.01 and a log2 fold change above 5 up to day 15. Each bulk clonotype was labeled CD4 or CD8 based on which sequenced repertoire, CD4 or CD8, contained the clonotype at higher abundance. TCRdb redid the processing of the public reads, applying fastp at Q25 and MiXCR, and retained in-frame beta chains. Records with the same CDR3 protein are collapsed into one entry carrying the most frequent genes and DNA. These V and J calls derive from TCRdb rather than the authors' analysis. The sample has roughly 260,000 distinct CDR3 sequences on record, 10% to 15% of them singletons. The top ten clonotypes cover approximately 0.49% of the sample.

Reading the germline V gene (reference sequence) gives CDR1 DFQATT and CDR2 SNEGSKA. The CDR3 goes from the cysteine to the phenylalanine over 14 residues. The CDR3 DNA has 42 bases and is translated from base 1. V loses 3 bases, J loses 2 bases, and the germline ends lie 10 bases apart. The sample holds a few counts of this clonotype. Its specific antigen is unknown. Base qualities are not provided; no much larger clone lies one nucleotide away. The treatment or condition label of this sample denotes: live attenuated yellow fever vaccine strain. A standard Ficoll-Paque protocol was used to isolate PBMCs from peripheral blood. Dynabeads CD4 and CD8 positive selection kits were used to isolate CD4 and CD8 T-cell fractions. RNA was extracted with TriZol from bulk PBMCs, CD4 and CD8 fractions, and dextramer-positive and dextramer-negative fractions.

The sequencing used CD4+ T cells sorted from PBMCs, collected 45 days after the yellow fever booster vaccination. The receptor was isolated from a man aged 25-45 years who received the YFV17D yellow fever vaccine. The rearranged chain carries TRBV20-1 and TRBJ2-2; a confident D gene designation cannot be given. This receptor has the CDR3 CSARAFLNTGELFF. The DNA sequence follows: TGCAGTGCTAGGGCCTTCCTTAACACCGGGGAGCTGTTTTTT.